Sequencing of this T cell receptor (beta chain) was carried out in a study of blood T cell repertoires in COVID-19. Trimming pared 5 bases from V and 10 bases from J, leaving 14 bases between. Germline CDR1 SGHAT, CDR2 FQNNGV. The CDR3 consists of 13 residues. Using immunoSEQ multiplex PCR, the repertoire was profiled, and TCRdb retains in-frame clones only, with some absent. The data hold fewer than 110,000 clones, with roughly 90% observed a single time. This receptor was obtained from a woman in her fifties or sixties with acute or convalescent COVID-19. Material: peripheral blood. The gene calls are TRBV11-2 and TRBJ1-4; D is unresolved. The CDR3 spells CASSRGVERKLFF. In DNA form, the CDR3 reads TGTGCCAGCAGCCGCGGAGTTGAGAGAAAACTGTTTTTT.